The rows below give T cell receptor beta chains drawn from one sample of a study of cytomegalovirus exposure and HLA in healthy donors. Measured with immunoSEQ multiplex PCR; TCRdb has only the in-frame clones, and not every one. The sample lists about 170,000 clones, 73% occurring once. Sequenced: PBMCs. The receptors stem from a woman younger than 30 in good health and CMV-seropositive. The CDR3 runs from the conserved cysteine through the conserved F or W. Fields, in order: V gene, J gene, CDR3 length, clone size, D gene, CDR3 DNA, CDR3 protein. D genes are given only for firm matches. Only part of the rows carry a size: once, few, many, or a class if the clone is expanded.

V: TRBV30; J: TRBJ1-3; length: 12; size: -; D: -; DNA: TGTGCCCTCGAGAGCTCTGGAAACACCATATATTTT; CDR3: CALESSGNTIYF
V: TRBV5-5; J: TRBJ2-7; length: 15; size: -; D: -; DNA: TGTGCCAGCAGCTTGATGTGGGACATAACCTACGAGCAGTACTTC; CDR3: CASSLMWDITYEQYF
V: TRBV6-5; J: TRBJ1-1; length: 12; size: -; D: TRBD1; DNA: TGTGCCAGCAGTCAGGGACAGGGTGGGGCTTTCTTT; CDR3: CASSQGQGGAFF
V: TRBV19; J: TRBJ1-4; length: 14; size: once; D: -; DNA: TGTGCCAGTAGTACTATCCAGGATATTGAAAAACTGTTTTTT; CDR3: CASSTIQDIEKLFF
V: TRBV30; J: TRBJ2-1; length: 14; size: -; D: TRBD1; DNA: TGTGCCTGGAGTGAAATCGGGACAGTTAATGAGCAGTTCTTC; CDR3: CAWSEIGTVNEQFF
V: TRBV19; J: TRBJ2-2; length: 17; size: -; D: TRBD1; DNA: TGTGCCAGTAGTTCTCCGAGGACAGGTGATTTAACCGGGGAGCTGTTTTTT; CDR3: CASSSPRTGDLTGELFF
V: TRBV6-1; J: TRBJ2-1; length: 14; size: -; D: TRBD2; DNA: TGTGCCAGCTTGCTAGCGGGGCAACTCAATGAGCAGTTCTTC; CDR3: CASLLAGQLNEQFF
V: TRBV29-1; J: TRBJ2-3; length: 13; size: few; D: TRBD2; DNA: TGCAGCACTCGACTAGCGAACACAGATACGCAGTATTTT; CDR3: CSTRLANTDTQYF
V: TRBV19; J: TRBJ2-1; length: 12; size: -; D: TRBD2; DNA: TGTGCCAGACGACTAGCGGGGGGGCATCCGTTCTTC; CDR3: CARRLAGGHPFF
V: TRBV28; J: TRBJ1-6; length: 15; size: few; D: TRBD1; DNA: TGTGCCAGCAGCCCGACGACAGGGAACAATTCACCCCTCCACTTT; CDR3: CASSPTTGNNSPLHF
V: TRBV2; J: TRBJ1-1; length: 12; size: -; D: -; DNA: TGTGCCAGCAGTCCCCACTACACTGAAGCTTTCTTT; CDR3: CASSPHYTEAFF
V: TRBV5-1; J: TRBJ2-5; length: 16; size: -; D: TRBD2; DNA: TGCGCCAGCAGCTTGGCACTAGCGGGGGGAACGGAGACCCAGTACTTC; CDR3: CASSLALAGGTETQYF
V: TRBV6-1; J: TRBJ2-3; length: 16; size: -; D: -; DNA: TGTGCCAGCAGTGCAACAGGGCCCCGGGGTCCCGTGGCGCAGTATTTT; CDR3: CASSATGPRGPVAQYF
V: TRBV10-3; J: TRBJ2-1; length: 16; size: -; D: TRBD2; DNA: TGTGCCAATGGGAGGGGTGCGGGGAGCTCCTACAATGAGCAGTTCTTC; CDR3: CANGRGAGSSYNEQFF
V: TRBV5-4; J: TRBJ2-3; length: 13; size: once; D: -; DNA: TGTGCCAGCAGCTCCCTAGGTTTGGATACGCAATATTTT; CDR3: CASSSLGLDTQYF
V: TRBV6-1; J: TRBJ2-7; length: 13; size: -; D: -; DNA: TGTGCCAGCAGTGAAGCGCAACTCTACGAGCAGTACTTC; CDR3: CASSEAQLYEQYF
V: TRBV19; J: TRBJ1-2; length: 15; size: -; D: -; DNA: TGTGCCAGTAGTGAAGACCGGACTCACTCGAGGGGCTACACCTTC; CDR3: CASSEDRTHSRGYTF
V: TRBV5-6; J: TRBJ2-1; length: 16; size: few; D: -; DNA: TGTGCCAGCAGCTCCGGTACAGGGTTCTCCTACAATGAGCAGTTCTTC; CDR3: CASSSGTGFSYNEQFF
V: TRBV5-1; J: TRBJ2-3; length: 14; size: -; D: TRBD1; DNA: TGCGCCAGCGGCTTGGGACAGGGAGAGGATACGCAGTATTTT; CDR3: CASGLGQGEDTQYF
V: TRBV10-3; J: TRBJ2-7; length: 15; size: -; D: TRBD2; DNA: TGTGCCATCAGTGAGATACGGGGGGGTTCCTACGAGCAGTACTTC; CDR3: CAISEIRGGSYEQYF
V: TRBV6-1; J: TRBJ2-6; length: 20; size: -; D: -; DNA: TGTGCCAGCACTGAAGAGATCCCGGGCAGGGTTCTATCTGGGGCCAACGTCCTGACTTTC; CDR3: CASTEEIPGRVLSGANVLTF
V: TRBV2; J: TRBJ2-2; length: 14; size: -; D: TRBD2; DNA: TGTGCCAGCAGTGGACTAGCGGGGTCCGGGGAGCTGTTTTTC; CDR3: CASSGLAGSGELFF
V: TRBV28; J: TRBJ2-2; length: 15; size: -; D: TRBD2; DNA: TGTGCCAGCAGCTTCAGACTAGCGGGGGCCGGGGAGCTGTTTTTT; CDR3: CASSFRLAGAGELFF
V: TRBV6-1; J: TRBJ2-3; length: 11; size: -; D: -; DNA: TGTGCCAGCACCATCACAGATACGCAGTATTTT; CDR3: CASTITDTQYF
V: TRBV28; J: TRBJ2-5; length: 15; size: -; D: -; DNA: TGTGCCAGCAGTACGAACAAGATGCACCAAGAGACCCAGTACTTC; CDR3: CASSTNKMHQETQYF
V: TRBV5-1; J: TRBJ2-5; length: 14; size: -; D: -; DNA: TGCGCCAGCATGGAGCAGGGGAAACAAGAGACCCAGTACTTC; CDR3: CASMEQGKQETQYF
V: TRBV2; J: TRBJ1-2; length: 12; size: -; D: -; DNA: TGTGCCAGTCGAATAAGCGACTATGGCTACACCTTC; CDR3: CASRISDYGYTF
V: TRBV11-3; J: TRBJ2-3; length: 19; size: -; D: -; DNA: TGTGCCAGCAGCTTTGGAAGGCTAGCGACCTCCGGGGGAACAGATACGCAGTATTTT; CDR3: CASSFGRLATSGGTDTQYF
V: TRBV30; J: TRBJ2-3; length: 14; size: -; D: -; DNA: TGTGCCCACAGCCGGAGGGGGGGGTTTGATACGCAGTATTTT; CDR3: CAHSRRGGFDTQYF
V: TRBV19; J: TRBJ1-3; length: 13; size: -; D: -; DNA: TGTGCCAGCGGGTCGCAGGGAACTCACACCATATATTTT; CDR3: CASGSQGTHTIYF
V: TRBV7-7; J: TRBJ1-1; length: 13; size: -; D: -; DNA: TGTGCTAGCAGCCGGACAAGTAACACTGAAGCTTTCTTT; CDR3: CASSRTSNTEAFF
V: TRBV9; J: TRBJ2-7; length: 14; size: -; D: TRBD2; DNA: TGTGCCAGCAGCGCGCCGGGAGGGTCGGCCGAGCAGTACTTC; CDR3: CASSAPGGSAEQYF
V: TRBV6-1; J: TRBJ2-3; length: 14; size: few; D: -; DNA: TGTGCCAGCAGTGACGAGAGGAGCACAGATACGCAGTATTTT; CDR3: CASSDERSTDTQYF
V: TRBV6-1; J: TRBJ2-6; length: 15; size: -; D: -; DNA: TGTGCCATAGCGACCTCAATCTCTGGGGCCAACGTCCTGACTTTC; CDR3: CAIATSISGANVLTF
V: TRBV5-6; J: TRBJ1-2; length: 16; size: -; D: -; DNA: TGTGCCAGCAGCCCCGTGCTGCGCCGGGGTAACTATGGCTACACCTTC; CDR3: CASSPVLRRGNYGYTF
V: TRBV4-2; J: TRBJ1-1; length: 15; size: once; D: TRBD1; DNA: TGTGCCAGCAGCCAAGCCGGACAGGGGGGCACTGAAGCTTTCTTT; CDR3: CASSQAGQGGTEAFF
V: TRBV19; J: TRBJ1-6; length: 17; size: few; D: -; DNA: TGTGCCAGTAGTCCGACCGGGACTGCTTTTTATAATTCACCCCTCCACTTT; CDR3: CASSPTGTAFYNSPLHF
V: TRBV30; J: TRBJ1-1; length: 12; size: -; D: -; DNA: TGTGCCTGGAGACAGGTGAACACTGAAGCTTTCTTT; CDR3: CAWRQVNTEAFF
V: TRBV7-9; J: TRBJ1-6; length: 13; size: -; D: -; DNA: TGTGCCAGCAGCTTACGAGCGGATTCACCCCTCCACTTT; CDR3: CASSLRADSPLHF